This T cell receptor beta chain was found in a study of cytomegalovirus exposure and HLA in healthy donors. Both 60 Vbeta primers and 13 Jbeta primers went into the PCR. The protocol was immunoSEQ multiplex PCR, while the TCRdb copy is restricted to in-frame clones and leaves out a portion. This sample has fewer than 90,000 clones; about 75% occur once, and the top ten carry 9.5% to 13%. Notes on this clone: Its antigen is as yet unknown. The identical CDR3 is also encoded by other nucleotide sequences in the sample.

Per the germline V gene, CDR1 is LGHNA and CDR2 is YSLEER. CDR3 length: 16 amino acids. Trimming left V 1 base short and J 3 bases short, with 13 bases between. Study-wide results and caveats: Later, an analysis found that common viral pathogens appeared to be linked with several of the most significant clusters.

The source material was PBMCs. This chain connects TRBV4-3 to TRBJ1-3; D ambiguous. The TCR originated in a man aged 30 to 45 in good health and CMV-seropositive. The CDR3 nucleotides are TGCGCCAGCAGCCAAGTGGCGGGCGCGCTTGGAAACACCATATATTTT. Protein sequence: CASSQVAGALGNTIYF.